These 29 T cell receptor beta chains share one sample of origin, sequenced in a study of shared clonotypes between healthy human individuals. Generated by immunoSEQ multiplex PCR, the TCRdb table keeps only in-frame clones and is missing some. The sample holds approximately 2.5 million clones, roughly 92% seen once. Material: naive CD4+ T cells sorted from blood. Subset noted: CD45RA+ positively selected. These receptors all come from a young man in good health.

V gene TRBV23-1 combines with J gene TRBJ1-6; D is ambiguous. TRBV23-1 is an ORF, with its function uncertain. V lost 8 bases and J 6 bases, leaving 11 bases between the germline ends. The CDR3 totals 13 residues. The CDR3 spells CASPSNLNSPLHF. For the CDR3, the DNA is TGCGCCAGCCCCTCCAACCTTAATTCACCCCTCCACTTT.

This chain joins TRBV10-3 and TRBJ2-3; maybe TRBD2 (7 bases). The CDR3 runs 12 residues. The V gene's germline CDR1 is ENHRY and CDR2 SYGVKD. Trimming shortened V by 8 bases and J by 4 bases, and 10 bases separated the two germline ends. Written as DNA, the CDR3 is TGTGCCATCCGGGGGGCCTCAGATACGCAGTATTTT. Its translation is CAIRGASDTQYF.

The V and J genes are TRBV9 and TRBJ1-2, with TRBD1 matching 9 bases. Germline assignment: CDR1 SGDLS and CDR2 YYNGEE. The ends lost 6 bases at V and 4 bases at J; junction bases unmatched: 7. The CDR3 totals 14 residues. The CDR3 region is CASTAGQGFYGYTF. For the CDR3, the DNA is TGTGCCAGCACCGCAGGACAGGGGTTCTATGGCTACACCTTC.

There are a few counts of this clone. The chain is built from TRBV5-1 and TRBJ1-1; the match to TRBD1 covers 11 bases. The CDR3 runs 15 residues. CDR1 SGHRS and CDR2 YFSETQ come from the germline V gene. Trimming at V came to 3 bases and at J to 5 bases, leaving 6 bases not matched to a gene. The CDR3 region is CASSYYRDRGTEAFF. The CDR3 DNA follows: TGCGCCAGCAGCTACTACCGGGACAGGGGGACTGAAGCTTTCTTT.

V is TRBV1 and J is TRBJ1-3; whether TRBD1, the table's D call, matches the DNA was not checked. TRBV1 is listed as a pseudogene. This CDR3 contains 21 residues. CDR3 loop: CTSSPSYPGQNLSSSGNTIYF. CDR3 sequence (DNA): TGCACCAGCAGCCCTTCCTACCCGGGACAAAACCTCTCAAGCTCTGGAAACACCATATATTTT.

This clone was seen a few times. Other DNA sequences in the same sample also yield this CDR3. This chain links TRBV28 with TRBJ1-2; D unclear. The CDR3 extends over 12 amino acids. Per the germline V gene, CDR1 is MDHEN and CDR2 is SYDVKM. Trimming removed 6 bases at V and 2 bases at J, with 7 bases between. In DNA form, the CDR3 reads TGTGCCAGCAGGCCGGCAAACTATGGCTACACCTTC. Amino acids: CASRPANYGYTF.

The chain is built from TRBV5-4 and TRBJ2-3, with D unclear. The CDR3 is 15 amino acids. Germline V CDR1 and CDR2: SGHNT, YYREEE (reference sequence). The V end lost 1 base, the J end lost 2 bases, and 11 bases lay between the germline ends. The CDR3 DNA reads TGTGCCAGCAGCTTGCAGAAGCCGAACACAGATACGCAGTATTTT. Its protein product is CASSLQKPNTDTQYF.

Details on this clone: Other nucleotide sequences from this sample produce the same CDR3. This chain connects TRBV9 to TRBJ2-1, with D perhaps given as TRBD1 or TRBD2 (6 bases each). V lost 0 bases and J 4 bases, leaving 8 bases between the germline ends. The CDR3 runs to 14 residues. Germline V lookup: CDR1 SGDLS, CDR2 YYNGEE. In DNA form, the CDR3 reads TGTGCCAGCAGCGTAGGAGGGGGGTACAATGAGCAGTTCTTC. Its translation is CASSVGGGYNEQFF.

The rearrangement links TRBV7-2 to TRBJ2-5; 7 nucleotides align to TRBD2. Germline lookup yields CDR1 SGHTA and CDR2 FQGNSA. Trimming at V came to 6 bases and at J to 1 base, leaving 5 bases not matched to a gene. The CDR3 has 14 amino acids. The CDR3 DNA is TGTGCCAGCAGACCATGGGGGGGCCAAGAGACCCAGTACTTC. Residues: CASRPWGGQETQYF.

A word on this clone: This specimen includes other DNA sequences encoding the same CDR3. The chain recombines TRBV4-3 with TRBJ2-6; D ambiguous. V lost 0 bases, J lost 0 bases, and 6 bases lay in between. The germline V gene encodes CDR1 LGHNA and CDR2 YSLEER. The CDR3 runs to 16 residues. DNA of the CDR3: TGCGCCAGCAGCCAAGAACGAGGCTCTGGGGCCAACGTCCTGACTTTC. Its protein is CASSQERGSGANVLTF.

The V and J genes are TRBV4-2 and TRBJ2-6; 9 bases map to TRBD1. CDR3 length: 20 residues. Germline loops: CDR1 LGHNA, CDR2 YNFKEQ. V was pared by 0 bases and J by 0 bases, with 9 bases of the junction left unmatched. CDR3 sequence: CASSQDGRDRASSGANVLTF. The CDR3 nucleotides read TGTGCCAGCAGCCAAGACGGCCGGGACAGGGCAAGCTCTGGGGCCAACGTCCTGACTTTC.

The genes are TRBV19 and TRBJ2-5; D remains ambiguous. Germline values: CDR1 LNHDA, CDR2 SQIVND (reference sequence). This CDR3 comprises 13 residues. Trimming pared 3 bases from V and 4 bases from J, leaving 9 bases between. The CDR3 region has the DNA TGTGCCAGTAGTATGGGCGGTTTAGAGACCCAGTACTTC. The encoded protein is CASSMGGLETQYF.

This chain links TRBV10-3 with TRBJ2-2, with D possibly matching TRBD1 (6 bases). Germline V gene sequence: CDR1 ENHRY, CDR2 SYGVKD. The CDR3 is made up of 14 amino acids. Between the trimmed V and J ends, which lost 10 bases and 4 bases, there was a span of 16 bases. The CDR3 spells CATTPGEFTGELFF. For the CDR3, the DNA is TGTGCCACCACTCCAGGGGAATTCACCGGGGAGCTGTTTTTT.

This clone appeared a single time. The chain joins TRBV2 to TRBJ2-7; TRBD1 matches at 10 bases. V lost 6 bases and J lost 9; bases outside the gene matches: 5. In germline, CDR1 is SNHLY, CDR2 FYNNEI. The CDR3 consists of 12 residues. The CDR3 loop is CASRGQGPLQYF. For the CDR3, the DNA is TGTGCCAGCAGGGGACAGGGGCCCTTGCAGTACTTC.

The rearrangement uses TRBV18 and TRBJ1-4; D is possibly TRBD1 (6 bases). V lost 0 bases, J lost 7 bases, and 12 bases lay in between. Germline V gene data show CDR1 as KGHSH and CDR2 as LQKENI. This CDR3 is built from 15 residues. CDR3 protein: CASSPPSTGTEKLFF. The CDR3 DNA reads TGTGCCAGCTCACCACCGTCAACAGGGACTGAAAAACTGTTTTTT.

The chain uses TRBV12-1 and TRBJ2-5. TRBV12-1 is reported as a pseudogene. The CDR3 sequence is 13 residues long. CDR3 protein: CASSLAPGETQYF. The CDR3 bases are TGTGCCAGCAGCTTGGCCCCCGGAGAGACCCAGTACTTC.

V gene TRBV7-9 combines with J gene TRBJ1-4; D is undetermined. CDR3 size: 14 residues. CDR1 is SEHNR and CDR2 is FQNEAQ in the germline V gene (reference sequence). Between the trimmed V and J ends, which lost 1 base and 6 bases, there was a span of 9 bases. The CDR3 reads CASSLGGKDEKLFF. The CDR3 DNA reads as TGTGCCAGCAGCTTAGGCGGGAAGGATGAAAAACTGTTTTTT.

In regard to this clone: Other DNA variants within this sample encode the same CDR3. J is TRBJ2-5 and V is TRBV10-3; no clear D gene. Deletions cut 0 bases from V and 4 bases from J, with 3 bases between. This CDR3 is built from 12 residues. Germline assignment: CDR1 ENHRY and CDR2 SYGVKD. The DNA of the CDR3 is TGTGCCATCAGTGAGTCCCGAGAGACCCAGTACTTC. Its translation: CAISESRETQYF.

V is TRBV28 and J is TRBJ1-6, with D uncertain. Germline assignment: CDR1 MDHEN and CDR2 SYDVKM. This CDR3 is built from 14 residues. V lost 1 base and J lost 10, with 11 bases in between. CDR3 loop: CASSLSIPGSPLHF. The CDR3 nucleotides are TGTGCCAGCAGTTTATCCATCCCGGGGTCACCCCTCCACTTT.

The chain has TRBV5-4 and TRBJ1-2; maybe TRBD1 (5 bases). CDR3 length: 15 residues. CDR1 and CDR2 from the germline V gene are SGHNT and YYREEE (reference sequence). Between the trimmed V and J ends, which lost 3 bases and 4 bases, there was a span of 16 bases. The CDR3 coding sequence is TGTGCCAGCAGCTGGGGACGCGGCACGAGCTATGGCTACACCTTC. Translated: CASSWGRGTSYGYTF. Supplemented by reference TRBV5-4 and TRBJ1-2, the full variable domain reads ETGVTQSPTHLIKTRGQQVTLRCSSQSGHNTVSWYQQALGQGPQFIFQYYREEENGRGNFPPRFSGLQFPNYSSELNVNALELDDSALYLCASSWGRGTSYGYTFGSGTRLTVV.

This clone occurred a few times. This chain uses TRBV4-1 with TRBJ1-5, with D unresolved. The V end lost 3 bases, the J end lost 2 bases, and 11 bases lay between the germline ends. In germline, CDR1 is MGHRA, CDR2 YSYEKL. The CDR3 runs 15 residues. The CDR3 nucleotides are TGCGCCAGCAGCCAGGAATATAGTGGCAATCAGCCCCAGCATTTT. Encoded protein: CASSQEYSGNQPQHF.

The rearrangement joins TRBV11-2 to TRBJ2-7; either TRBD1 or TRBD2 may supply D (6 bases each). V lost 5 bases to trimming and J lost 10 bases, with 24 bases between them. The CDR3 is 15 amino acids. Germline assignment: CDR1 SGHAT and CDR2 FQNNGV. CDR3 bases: TGTGCCAGCAGCCAAGGAGCGTGGACAGCTGGACTACAGTACTTC. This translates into CASSQGAWTAGLQYF. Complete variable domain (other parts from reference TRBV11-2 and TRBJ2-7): EAGVAQSPRYKIIEKRQSVAFWCNPISGHATLYWYQQILGQGPKLLIQFQNNGVVDDSQLPKDRFSAERLKGVDSTLKIQPAKLEDSAVYLCASSQGAWTAGLQYFGPGTRLTVT.

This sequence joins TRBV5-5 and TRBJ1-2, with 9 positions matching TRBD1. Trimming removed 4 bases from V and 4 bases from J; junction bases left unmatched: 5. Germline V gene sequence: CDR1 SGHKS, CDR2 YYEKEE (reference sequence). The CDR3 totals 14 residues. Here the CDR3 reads CASSGTGKGYGYTF. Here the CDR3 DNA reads TGTGCCAGCAGCGGGACAGGGAAGGGCTATGGCTACACCTTC.

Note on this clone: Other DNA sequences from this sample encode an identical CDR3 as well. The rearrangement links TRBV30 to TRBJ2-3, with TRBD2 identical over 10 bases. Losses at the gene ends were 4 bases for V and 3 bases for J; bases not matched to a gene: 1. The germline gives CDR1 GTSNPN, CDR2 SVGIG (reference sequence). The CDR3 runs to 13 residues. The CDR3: CAWTSGSTDTQYF. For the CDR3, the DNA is TGTGCCTGGACTAGCGGGAGTACAGATACGCAGTATTTT.

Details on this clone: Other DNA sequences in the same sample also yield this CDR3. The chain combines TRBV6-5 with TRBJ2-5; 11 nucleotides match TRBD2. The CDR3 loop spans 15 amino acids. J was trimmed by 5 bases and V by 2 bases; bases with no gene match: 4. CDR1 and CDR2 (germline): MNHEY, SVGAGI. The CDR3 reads CASSYGLAGRETQYF. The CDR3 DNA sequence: TGTGCCAGCAGTTACGGACTAGCGGGCCGGGAGACCCAGTACTTC.

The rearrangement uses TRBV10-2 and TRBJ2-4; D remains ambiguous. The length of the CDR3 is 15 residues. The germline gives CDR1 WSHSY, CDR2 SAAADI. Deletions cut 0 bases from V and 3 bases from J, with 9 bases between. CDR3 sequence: CASSESRRSKNIQYF. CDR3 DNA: TGCGCCAGCAGTGAGTCGAGGCGGAGCAAAAACATTCAGTACTTC.

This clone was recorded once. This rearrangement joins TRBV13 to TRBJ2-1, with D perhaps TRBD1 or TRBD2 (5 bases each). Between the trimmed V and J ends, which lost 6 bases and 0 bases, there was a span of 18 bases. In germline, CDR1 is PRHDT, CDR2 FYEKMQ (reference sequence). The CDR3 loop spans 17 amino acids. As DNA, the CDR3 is TGTGCCAGCAGTCGAGGGGCACAGGAGAGCTCCTACAATGAGCAGTTCTTC. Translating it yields CASSRGAQESSYNEQFF.

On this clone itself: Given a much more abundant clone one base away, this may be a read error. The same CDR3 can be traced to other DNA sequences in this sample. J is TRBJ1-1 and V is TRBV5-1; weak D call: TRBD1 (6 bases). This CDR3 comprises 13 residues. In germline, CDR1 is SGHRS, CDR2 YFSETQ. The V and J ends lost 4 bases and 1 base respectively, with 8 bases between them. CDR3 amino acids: CASSVGQNTEAFF. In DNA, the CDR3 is TGCGCCAGCAGCGTGGGACAGAACACTGAAGCTTTCTTT. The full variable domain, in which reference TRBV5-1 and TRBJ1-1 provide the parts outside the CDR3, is KAGVTQTPRYLIKTRGQQVTLSCSPISGHRSVSWYQQTPGQGLQFLFEYFSETQRNKGNFPGRFSGRQFSNSRSEMNVSTLELGDSALYLCASSVGQNTEAFFGQGTRLTVV.

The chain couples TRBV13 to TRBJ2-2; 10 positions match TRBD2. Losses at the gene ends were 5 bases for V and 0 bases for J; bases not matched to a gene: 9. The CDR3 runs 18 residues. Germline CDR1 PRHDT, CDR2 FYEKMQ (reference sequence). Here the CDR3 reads CASSTSGTSAANTGELFF. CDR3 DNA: TGTGCCAGCAGCACCAGCGGGACTAGCGCCGCGAACACCGGGGAGCTGTTTTTT. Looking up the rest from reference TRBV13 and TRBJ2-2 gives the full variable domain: AAGVIQSPRHLIKEKRETATLKCYPIPRHDTVYWYQQGPGQDPQFLISFYEKMQSDKGSIPDRFSAQQFSDYHSELNMSSLELGDSALYFCASSTSGTSAANTGELFFGEGSRLTVL.